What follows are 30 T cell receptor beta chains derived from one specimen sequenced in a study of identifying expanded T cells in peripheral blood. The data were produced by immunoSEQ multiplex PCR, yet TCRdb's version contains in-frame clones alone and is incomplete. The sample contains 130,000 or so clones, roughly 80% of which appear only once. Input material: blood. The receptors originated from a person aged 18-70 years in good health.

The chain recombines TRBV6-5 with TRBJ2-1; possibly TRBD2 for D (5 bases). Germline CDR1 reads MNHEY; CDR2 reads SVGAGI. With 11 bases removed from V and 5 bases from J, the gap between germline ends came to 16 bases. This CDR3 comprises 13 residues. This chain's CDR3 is CAAYSGVDNEQFF. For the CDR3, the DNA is TGTGCCGCCTACAGCGGTGTAGACAATGAGCAGTTCTTC.

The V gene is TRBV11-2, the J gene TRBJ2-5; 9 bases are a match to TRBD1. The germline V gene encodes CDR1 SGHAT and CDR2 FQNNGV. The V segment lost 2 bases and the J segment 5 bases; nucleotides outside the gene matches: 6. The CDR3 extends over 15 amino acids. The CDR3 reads CASSLNRGQVETQYF. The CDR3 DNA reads TGTGCCAGCAGCTTAAACAGGGGGCAAGTTGAGACCCAGTACTTC.

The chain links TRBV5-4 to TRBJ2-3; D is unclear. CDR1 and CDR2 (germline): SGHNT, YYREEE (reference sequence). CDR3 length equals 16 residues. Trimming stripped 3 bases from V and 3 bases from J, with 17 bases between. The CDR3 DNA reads TGTGCCAGCAGCTCCCCTGGCCCTAGGGCTACAGATACGCAGTATTTT. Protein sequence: CASSSPGPRATDTQYF.

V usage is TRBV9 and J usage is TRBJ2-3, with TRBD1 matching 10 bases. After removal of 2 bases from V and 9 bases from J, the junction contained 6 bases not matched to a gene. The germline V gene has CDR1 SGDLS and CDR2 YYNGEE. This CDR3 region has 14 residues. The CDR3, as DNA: TGTGCCAGCAGCGTTGGGACAGGGGTTGAGACGCAGTATTTT. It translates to CASSVGTGVETQYF. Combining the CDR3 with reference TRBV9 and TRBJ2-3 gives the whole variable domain DSGVTQTPKHLITATGQRVTLRCSPRSGDLSVYWYQQSLDQGLQFLIQYYNGEERAKGNILERFSAQQFPDLHSELNLSSLELGDSALYFCASSVGTGVETQYFGPGTRLTVL.

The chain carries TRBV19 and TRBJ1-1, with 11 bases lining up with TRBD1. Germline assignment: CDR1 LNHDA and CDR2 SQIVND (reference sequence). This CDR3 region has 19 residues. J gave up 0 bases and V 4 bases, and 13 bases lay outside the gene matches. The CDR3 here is CASSTAPGQGGFMNTEAFF. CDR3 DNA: TGTGCCAGTAGTACAGCTCCGGGACAGGGGGGCTTCATGAACACTGAAGCTTTCTTT.

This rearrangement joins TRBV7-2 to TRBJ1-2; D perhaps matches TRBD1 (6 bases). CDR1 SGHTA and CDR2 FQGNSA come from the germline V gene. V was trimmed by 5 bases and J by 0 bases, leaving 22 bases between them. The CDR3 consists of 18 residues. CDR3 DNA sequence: TGTGCCAGCAGCCCCTACTCGGCAGGGGTGAAAGCTAACTATGGCTACACCTTC. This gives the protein CASSPYSAGVKANYGYTF.

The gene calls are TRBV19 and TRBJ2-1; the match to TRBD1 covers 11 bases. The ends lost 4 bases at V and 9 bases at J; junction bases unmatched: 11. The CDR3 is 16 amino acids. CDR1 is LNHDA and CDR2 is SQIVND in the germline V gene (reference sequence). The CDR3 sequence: CASSTVPGQGVGEQFF. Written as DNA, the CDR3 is TGTGCCAGTAGTACCGTCCCGGGACAGGGGGTGGGTGAGCAGTTCTTC. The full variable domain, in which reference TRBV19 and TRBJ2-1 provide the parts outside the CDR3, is DGGITQSPKYLFRKEGQNVTLSCEQNLNHDAMYWYRQDPGQGLRLIYYSQIVNDFQKGDIAEGYSVSREKKESFPLTVTSAQKNPTAFYLCASSTVPGQGVGEQFFGPGTRLTVL.

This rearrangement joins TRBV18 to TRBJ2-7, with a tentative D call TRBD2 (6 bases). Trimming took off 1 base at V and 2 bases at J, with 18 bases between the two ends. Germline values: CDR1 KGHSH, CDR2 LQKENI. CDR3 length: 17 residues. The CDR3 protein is CASSPLPGLPLTYEQYF. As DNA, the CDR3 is TGTGCCAGCTCACCACTTCCGGGACTCCCGTTAACCTACGAGCAGTACTTC.

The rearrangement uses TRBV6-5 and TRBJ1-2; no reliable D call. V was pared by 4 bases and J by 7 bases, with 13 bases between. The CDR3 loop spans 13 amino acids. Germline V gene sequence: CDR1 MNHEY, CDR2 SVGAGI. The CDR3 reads CASSSLRWGGYTF. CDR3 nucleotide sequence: TGTGCCAGCAGTTCCCTGCGGTGGGGTGGCTACACCTTC.

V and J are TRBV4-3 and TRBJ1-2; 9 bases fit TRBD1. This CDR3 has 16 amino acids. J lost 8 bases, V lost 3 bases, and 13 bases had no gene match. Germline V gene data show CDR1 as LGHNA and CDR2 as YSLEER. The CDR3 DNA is TGCGCCAGCAGCCACTACCCGGGACAGGGTCTCGGGGGCTACACCTTC. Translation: CASSHYPGQGLGGYTF.

The CDR3 loop is CASMETENTEAFF. In nucleotides, the CDR3 is TGTGCCAGTATGGAGACAGAGAACACTGAAGCTTTCTTT. The rearrangement joins TRBV19 to TRBJ1-1; D is perhaps TRBD1 (5 bases). This CDR3 contains 13 residues. Germline V gives CDR1 LNHDA, CDR2 SQIVND (reference sequence). V lost 7 bases and J lost 1, with 10 bases in between.

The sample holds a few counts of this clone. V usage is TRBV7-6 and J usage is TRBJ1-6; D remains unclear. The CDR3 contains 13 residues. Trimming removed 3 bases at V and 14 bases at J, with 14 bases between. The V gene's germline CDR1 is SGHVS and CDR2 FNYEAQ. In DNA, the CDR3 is TGTGCCAGCAGCTTGGCCAGGAATAAGGCCCTCCACTTT. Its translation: CASSLARNKALHF.

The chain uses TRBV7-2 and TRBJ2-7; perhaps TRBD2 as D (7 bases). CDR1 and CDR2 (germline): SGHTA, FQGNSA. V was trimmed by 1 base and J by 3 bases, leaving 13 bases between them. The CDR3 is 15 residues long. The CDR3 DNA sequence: TGTGCCAGCAGCTTAGAGGCGGGGGCCTTCTACGAGCAGTACTTC. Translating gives CASSLEAGAFYEQYF.

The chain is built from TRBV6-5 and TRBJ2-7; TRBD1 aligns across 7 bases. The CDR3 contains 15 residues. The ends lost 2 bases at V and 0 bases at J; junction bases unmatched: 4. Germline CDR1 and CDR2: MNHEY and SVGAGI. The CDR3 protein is CASSYGTDSSYEQYF. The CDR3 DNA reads TGTGCCAGCAGTTACGGGACAGACAGCTCCTACGAGCAGTACTTC.

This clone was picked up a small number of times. The CDR3 loop is CASSRSGGWETQYF. The CDR3 nucleotides are TGTGCCAGCAGCCGCTCCGGGGGCTGGGAGACCCAGTACTTC. The chain uses TRBV2 and TRBJ2-5; either TRBD1 or TRBD2 may supply D (6 bases each). Germline CDR1 and CDR2: SNHLY and FYNNEI. V was clipped by 6 bases and J by 5 bases, with 16 bases between them. The CDR3 loop spans 14 amino acids.

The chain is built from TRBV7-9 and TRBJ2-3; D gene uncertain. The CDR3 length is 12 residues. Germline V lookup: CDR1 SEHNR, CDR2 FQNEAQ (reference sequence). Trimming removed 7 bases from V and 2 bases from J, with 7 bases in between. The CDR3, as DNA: TGTGCCAGCACCGCTGCCACAGATACGCAGTATTTT. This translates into CASTAATDTQYF.

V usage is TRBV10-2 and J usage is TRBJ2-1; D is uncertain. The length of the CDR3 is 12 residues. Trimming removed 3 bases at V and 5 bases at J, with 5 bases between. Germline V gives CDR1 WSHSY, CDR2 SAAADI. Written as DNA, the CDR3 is TGCGCCAGCAGTGACAGTGACAATGAGCAGTTCTTC. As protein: CASSDSDNEQFF.

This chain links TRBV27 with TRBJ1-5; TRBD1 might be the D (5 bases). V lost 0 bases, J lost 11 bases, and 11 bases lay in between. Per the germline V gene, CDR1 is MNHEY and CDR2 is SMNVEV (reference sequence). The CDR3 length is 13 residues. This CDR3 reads CASSLSGLGTQHF. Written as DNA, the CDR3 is TGTGCCAGCAGTTTATCGGGGCTGGGGACCCAGCATTTT.

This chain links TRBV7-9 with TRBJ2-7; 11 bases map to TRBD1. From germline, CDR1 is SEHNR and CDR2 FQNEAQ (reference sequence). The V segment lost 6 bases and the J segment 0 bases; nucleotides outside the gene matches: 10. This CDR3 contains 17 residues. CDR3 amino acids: CASSFRPGTGGSYEQYF. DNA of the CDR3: TGTGCCAGCAGTTTCCGGCCCGGGACAGGGGGCTCCTACGAGCAGTACTTC.

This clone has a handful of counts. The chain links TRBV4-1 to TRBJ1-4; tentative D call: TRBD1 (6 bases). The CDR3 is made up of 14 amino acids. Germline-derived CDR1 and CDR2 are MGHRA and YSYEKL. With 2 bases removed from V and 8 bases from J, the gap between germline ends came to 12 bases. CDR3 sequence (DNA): TGCGCCAGCAGCCAAACCAGGGGCCGAGAAAAACTGTTTTTT. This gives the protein CASSQTRGREKLFF.

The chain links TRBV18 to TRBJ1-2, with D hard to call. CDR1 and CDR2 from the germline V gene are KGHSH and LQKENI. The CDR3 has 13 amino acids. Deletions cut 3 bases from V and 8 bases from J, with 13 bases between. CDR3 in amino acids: CASSPPHSYGYTF. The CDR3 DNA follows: TGTGCCAGCTCACCCCCGCATTCTTACGGCTACACCTTC.

CDR3 DNA sequence: TGCGCCAGCAGCCAAAGACAGGGAAGTACTACTACGGAGCAGTACTTC. It yields the protein CASSQRQGSTTTEQYF. This chain connects TRBV4-1 to TRBJ2-7; TRBD1 agrees at 7 bases. CDR1 is MGHRA and CDR2 is YSYEKL in the germline V gene. V gave up 2 bases and J gave up 7 bases; unmatched junction bases: 14. The CDR3 is 16 residues long.

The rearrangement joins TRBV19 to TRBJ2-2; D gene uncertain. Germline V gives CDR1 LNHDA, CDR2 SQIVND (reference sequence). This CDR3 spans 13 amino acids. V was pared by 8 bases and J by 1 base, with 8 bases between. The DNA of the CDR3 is TGTGCCAGTGAAAAACTGAACACCGGGGAGCTGTTTTTT. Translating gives CASEKLNTGELFF.

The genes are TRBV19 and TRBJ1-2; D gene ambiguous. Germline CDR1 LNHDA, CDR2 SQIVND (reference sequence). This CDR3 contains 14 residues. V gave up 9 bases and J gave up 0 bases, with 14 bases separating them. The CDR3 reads CARQPLFSNYGYTF. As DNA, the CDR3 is TGTGCCAGACAGCCTCTCTTTTCTAACTATGGCTACACCTTC.

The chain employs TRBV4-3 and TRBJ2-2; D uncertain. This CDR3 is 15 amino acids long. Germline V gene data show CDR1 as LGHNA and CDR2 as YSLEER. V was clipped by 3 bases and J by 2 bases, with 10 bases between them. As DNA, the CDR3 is TGCGCCAGCAGCCAGCATCCGAAAAACACCGGGGAGCTGTTTTTT. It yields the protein CASSQHPKNTGELFF.

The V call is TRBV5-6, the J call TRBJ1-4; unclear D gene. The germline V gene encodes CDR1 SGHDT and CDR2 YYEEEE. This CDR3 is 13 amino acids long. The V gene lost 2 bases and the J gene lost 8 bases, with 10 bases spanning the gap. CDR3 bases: TGTGCCAGCAGCTTCGCTGTCGGGGAAAAACTGTTTTTT. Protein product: CASSFAVGEKLFF.

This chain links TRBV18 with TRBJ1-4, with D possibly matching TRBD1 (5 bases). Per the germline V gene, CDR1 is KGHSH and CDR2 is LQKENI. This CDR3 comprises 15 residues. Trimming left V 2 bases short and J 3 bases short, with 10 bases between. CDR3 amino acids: CASSPGGAANEKLFF. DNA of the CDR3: TGTGCCAGCTCACCAGGCGGGGCGGCTAATGAAAAACTGTTTTTT.

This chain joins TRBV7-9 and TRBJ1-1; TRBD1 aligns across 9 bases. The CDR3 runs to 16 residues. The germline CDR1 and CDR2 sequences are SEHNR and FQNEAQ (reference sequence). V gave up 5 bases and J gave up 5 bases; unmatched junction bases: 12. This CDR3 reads CASSPGTGSERTEAFF. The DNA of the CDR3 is TGTGCCAGCAGCCCCGGGACAGGGTCGGAGAGGACTGAAGCTTTCTTT.

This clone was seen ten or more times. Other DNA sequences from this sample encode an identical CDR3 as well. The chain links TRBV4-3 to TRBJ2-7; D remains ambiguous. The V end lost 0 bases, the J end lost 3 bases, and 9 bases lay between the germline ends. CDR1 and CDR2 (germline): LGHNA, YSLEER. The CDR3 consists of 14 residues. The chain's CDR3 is CASSQDRAGYEQYF. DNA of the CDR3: TGCGCCAGCAGCCAAGATAGAGCTGGCTACGAGCAGTACTTC.

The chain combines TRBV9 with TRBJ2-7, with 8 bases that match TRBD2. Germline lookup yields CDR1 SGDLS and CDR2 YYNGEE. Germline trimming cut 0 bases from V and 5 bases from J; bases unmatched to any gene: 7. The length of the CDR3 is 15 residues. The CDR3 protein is CASSVAGGAGNEQYF. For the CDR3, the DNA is TGTGCCAGCAGCGTAGCGGGGGGGGCCGGGAACGAGCAGTACTTC.